The source of this T cell receptor beta chain is a study of blood T cell repertoires in COVID-19. Study-level background: PBMCs, B-cell-depleted T cells, or T cells were the source of the cDNA or gDNA that made up the material.

As originally analysed: For nucleated cells, counts were estimated from reference gene primer amplification. Only in-frame clones appear in the TCRdb table, and some are missing; sequencing was by immunoSEQ multiplex PCR. The V and J calls and the clone size are those of that table, but D and trimming were determined from the DNA. This sample has around 300,000 clones; approximately 88% occur once, and the top ten carry 3% to 4%. The ends lost 5 bases at V and 2 bases at J; junction bases unmatched: 3. The CDR3 has 15 residues. Germline CDR1 reads SGHTA; CDR2 reads FQGTGA. The sequence came from a woman in her forties or fifties with active or convalescent COVID-19. Sequenced sample: peripheral blood. The chain links TRBV7-3 to TRBJ2-5; 12 bases are shared with TRBD2. CDR3 sequence: CASSRTSGTQETQYF. CDR3 DNA sequence: TGTGCCAGCAGCCGGACTAGCGGGACTCAAGAGACCCAGTACTTC.